This entry lists 4 T cell receptor beta chains sequenced from one sample in a study of blood T cell repertoires in COVID-19. Data came from immunoSEQ multiplex PCR; TCRdb stores just in-frame clones and leaves some out. The table has 300,000 to 350,000 clones, approximately 89% seen once; the top ten hold roughly 4%. The sample was peripheral blood. These receptors all come from a woman aged 55-69 years with COVID-19, enrolled during active disease.

This clone has a single count. The J gene is TRBJ1-1, the V gene TRBV19; D not resolved. Germline V gene lookup returns CDR1 LNHDA and CDR2 SQIVND (reference sequence). This CDR3 contains 11 residues. The ends were cut back, 6 bases at V and 10 bases at J, with 12 bases in the middle. The DNA of the CDR3 is TGTGCCAGTAGAAGCCCCTGGTCAGCTTTCTTT. It translates to CASRSPWSAFF.

This clone was seen only a few times. CDR3 coding DNA: TGTGCCAGCTCACCCGACAAGAACACTGAAGCTTTCTTT. This codes for CASSPDKNTEAFF. V gene TRBV18 combines with J gene TRBJ1-1; no clear D. The germline CDR1 and CDR2 sequences are KGHSH and LQKENI. The CDR3 has 13 residues. The V gene lost 3 bases and the J gene lost 1 base, with 6 bases spanning the gap. The whole variable domain, remainder taken from reference TRBV18 and TRBJ1-1, is NAGVMQNPRHLVRRRGQEARLRCSPMKGHSHVYWYRQLPEEGLKFMVYLQKENIIDESGMPKERFSAEFPKEGPSILRIQQVVRGDSAAYFCASSPDKNTEAFFGQGTRLTVV.

This chain uses TRBV5-6 with TRBJ1-3; 8 bases agree with TRBD1. The CDR3 spans 16 residues. Germline CDR1 SGHDT, CDR2 YYEEEE. Germline trimming cut 0 bases from V and 3 bases from J; bases unmatched to any gene: 5. CDR3 coding DNA: TGTGCCAGCAGCTTGGTTCAGGGGGCCAATGGAAACACCATATATTTT. Amino acid sequence: CASSLVQGANGNTIYF.

The CDR3 protein is CAISERGQPQHF. CDR3 sequence (DNA): TGTGCCATCAGTGAGAGGGGTCAGCCCCAGCATTTT. The V call is TRBV10-3, the J call TRBJ1-5; possibly TRBD1 for D (5 bases). CDR3 length: 12 amino acids. The germline V and J ends were trimmed by 2 bases and 6 bases, with 5 bases remaining between them. The germline gives CDR1 ENHRY, CDR2 SYGVKD.